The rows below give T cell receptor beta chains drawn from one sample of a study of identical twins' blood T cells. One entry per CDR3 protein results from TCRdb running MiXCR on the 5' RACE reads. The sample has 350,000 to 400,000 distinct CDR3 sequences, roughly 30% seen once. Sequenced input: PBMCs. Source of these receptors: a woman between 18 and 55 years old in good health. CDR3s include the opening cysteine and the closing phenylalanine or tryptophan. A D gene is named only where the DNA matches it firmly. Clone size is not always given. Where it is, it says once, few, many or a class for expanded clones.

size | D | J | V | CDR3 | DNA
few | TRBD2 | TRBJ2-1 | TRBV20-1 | CSARSGTRGISEQFF | TGCAGTGCCCGCTCCGGGACTAGGGGAATTAGTGAGCAGTTCTTC
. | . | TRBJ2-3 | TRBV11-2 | CASSTSSPDTQYF | TGTGCCAGCAGCACCTCTAGCCCAGATACGCAGTATTTT
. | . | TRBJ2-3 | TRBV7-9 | CASIGSRTRTDTQYF | TGTGCCAGCATCGGGAGTAGGACTCGCACAGATACGCAGTATTTT
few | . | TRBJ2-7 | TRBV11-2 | CASSHARDYEQYF | TGTGCCAGCAGCCACGCAAGGGACTACGAGCAGTACTTC
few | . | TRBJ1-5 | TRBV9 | CASSVWGDQPQHF | TGTGCCAGCAGCGTGTGGGGGGACCAGCCCCAGCATTTT
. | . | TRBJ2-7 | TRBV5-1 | CASSQGHRAHEQYF | TGCGCCAGCAGCCAGGGACACCGGGCACACGAGCAGTACTTC
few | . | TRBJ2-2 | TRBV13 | CASSLGEYAGELFF | TGTGCCAGCAGCTTAGGCGAATACGCCGGGGAGCTGTTTTTT
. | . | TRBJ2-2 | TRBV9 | CASSRTSGELFF | TGTGCCAGCAGCCGCACTTCCGGGGAGCTGTTTTTT
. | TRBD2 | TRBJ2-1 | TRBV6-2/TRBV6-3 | CASSYFFSGSQHEQFF | TGTGCCAGCAGTTACTTTTTCAGCGGGAGCCAACATGAGCAGTTCTTC
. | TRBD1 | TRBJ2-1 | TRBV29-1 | CSVGQGASYNEQFF | TGCAGCGTAGGACAGGGGGCTTCCTACAATGAGCAGTTCTTC
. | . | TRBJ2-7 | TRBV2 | CASGRNYEQYF | TGTGCCAGCGGACGGAACTACGAGCAGTACTTC
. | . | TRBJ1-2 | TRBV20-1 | CSANTLNYGYTF | TGCAGTGCCAATACCCTTAACTATGGCTACACCTTC
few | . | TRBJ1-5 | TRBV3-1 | CASGDSQPQHF | TGTGCCAGCGGCGACAGTCAGCCCCAGCATTTT
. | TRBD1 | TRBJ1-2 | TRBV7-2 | CASNPKTGGLSGYTF | TGTGCCAGCAACCCTAAGACAGGGGGGCTAAGTGGCTACACCTTC
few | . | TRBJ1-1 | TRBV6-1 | CASGVYRNTEAFF | TGTGCCAGCGGCGTTTACAGGAACACTGAAGCTTTCTTT
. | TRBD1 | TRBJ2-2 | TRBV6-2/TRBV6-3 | CASSPRQGFGLFF | TGTGCCAGCAGCCCTCGACAGGGGTTCGGGCTGTTTTTT
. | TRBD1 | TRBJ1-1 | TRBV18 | CASSGTGVGTEAFF | TGTGCCAGCTCCGGGACAGGGGTGGGCACTGAAGCTTTCTTT
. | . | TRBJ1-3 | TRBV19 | CASSMTGSSGNTIYF | TGTGCCAGTAGTATGACCGGTAGCTCTGGAAACACCATATATTTT
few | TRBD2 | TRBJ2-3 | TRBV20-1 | CSAREPWLAGGGLKVVTQYF | TGCAGTGCTAGAGAACCTTGGCTAGCGGGGGGAGGTCTTAAAGTTGTTACGCAGTATTTT
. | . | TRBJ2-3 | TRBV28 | CASIRADYGIDTQYF | TGTGCCAGCATTCGCGCGGACTACGGAATAGATACGCAGTATTTT
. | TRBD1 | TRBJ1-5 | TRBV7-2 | CASSFRQGDNQPQHF | TGTGCCAGCAGCTTTCGACAGGGGGACAATCAGCCCCAGCATTTT
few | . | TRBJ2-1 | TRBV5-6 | CASSFDSGEQFF | TGTGCCAGCAGCTTCGACTCCGGCGAGCAGTTCTTC
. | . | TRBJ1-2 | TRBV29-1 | CSVEGDPLYGYTF | TGCAGCGTTGAAGGAGATCCACTCTATGGCTACACCTTC
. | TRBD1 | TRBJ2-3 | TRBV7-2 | CASSLRQGATDTQYF | TGTGCCAGCAGCTTACGACAGGGGGCAACAGATACGCAGTATTTT
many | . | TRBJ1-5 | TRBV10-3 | CAISERQHYSNQPQHF | TGTGCCATCAGTGAAAGGCAGCATTATAGCAATCAGCCCCAGCATTTT
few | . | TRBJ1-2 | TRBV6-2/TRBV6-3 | CASSYGVGNYGYTF | TGTGCCAGCAGTTACGGGGTCGGTAACTATGGCTACACCTTC